This passage covers 20 T cell receptor beta chains from one sample sequenced in a study of T cell responses to AZD1222 COVID-19 vaccine. Repertoires were generated with immunoSEQ multiplex PCR, while TCRdb's copy carries only in-frame clones and drops some. This sample has roughly 100,000 clones, with approximately 90% found just once. Sequenced here: peripheral blood, sampled on day 0 of AZD1222 vaccination. The source of these receptors is an adult in good health.

The chain employs TRBV7-9 and TRBJ1-1; D remains ambiguous. Trimming took 1 base from V and 11 from J, leaving 8 bases between them. Germline V gene lookup returns CDR1 SEHNR and CDR2 FQNEAQ (reference sequence). The CDR3 consists of 11 residues. For the CDR3, the DNA is TGTGCCAGCAGCTTAGGGCAGAGGGCTTTCTTT. This sequence encodes CASSLGQRAFF.

The rearrangement joins TRBV7-9 to TRBJ1-4; D is unresolved. Germline values: CDR1 SEHNR, CDR2 FQNEAQ (reference sequence). Trimming stripped 2 bases from V and 1 base from J, with 5 bases between. The CDR3 consists of 14 residues. The CDR3 DNA reads as TGTGCCAGCAGCTTAAGCGGAACTAATGAAAAACTGTTTTTT. Residues: CASSLSGTNEKLFF. Drawing the rest from reference TRBV7-9 and TRBJ1-4, the complete variable domain is DTGVSQNPRHKITKRGQNVTFRCDPISEHNRLYWYRQTLGQGPEFLTYFQNEAQLEKSRLLSDRFSAERPKGSFSTLEIQRTEQGDSAMYLCASSLSGTNEKLFFGSGTQLSVL.

CDR3 DNA sequence: TGTGCCACCAGGGGGGGAGGGGGCTCCTACAATGAGCAGTTCTTC. It yields the protein CATRGGGGSYNEQFF. This chain uses TRBV10-3 with TRBJ2-1; D tentatively reads TRBD1 or TRBD2 (7 bases each). Trimming took off 10 bases at V and 0 bases at J, with 16 bases between the two ends. The CDR3 covers 15 residues. CDR1 and CDR2 (germline): ENHRY, SYGVKD.

The V gene is TRBV12-3 or TRBV12-4, the J gene TRBJ2-2; the D call may be TRBD1 or TRBD2 (5 bases each). The V end lost 6 bases, the J end lost 4 bases, and 9 bases lay between the germline ends. The CDR3 extends over 13 amino acids. CDR3 nucleotide sequence: TGTGCCAGCAGCCTTGGGGGCACCGGGGAGCTGTTTTTT. It encodes CASSLGGTGELFF.

V gene TRBV27 combines with J gene TRBJ2-1; tentative D call: TRBD1 (6 bases). V gave up 6 bases and J gave up 3 bases, with 15 bases separating them. In germline, CDR1 is MNHEY, CDR2 SMNVEV (reference sequence). CDR3 length equals 15 residues. The CDR3 region has the DNA TGTGCCAGCAGAAGGGGACAATCCATCTACAATGAGCAGTTCTTC. It is translated as CASRRGQSIYNEQFF.

The chain recombines TRBV7-2 with TRBJ2-6; D is perhaps TRBD1 or TRBD2 (5 bases each). Germline values: CDR1 SGHTA, CDR2 FQGNSA. This CDR3 has 14 residues. V lost 6 bases to trimming and J lost 8 bases, with 14 bases between them. The CDR3 coding sequence is TGTGCCAGCAGTTACCGGGACCCTCCCAACGTCCTGACTTTC. Translating gives CASSYRDPPNVLTF. Full variable domain (remainder filled in from reference TRBV7-2 and TRBJ2-6): GAGVSQSPSNKVTEKGKDVELRCDPISGHTALYWYRQSLGQGLEFLIYFQGNSAPDKSGLPSDRFSAERTGGSVSTLTIQRTQQEDSAVYLCASSYRDPPNVLTFGAGSRLTVL.

The V and J genes are TRBV27 and TRBJ2-4, with D possibly TRBD1 on 5 matching bases. The CDR3 covers 14 residues. V shed 10 bases and J shed 0 bases, with 13 bases lying between them. Germline values: CDR1 MNHEY, CDR2 SMNVEV (reference sequence). CDR3 bases: TGTGCCACCCAGGGCAGGCTAGCCAAAAACATTCAGTACTTC. Translated, it gives CATQGRLAKNIQYF.

In its sample, this clone was seen once. V is TRBV7-9 and J is TRBJ2-2; D is possibly TRBD2 (6 bases). The CDR3 is 17 residues long. Germline CDR1 SEHNR, CDR2 FQNEAQ (reference sequence). The ends were cut back, 5 bases at V and 4 bases at J, with 20 bases in the middle. The chain's CDR3 is CASSRYGAGRFTGELFF. The CDR3 DNA follows: TGTGCCAGCAGCCGTTATGGGGCGGGACGGTTCACCGGGGAGCTGTTTTTT.

J is TRBJ1-4 and V is TRBV28; the D is unclear. V lost 3 bases to trimming and J lost 6 bases, with 8 bases between them. The germline gives CDR1 MDHEN, CDR2 SYDVKM. This CDR3 spans 13 amino acids. The CDR3 reads CASSFGNYEKLFF. CDR3 DNA sequence: TGTGCCAGCAGTTTCGGCAACTATGAAAAACTGTTTTTT.

This rearrangement joins TRBV28 to TRBJ2-7, with 9 bases fitting TRBD1. The CDR3 length is 17 residues. V lost 8 bases, J lost 5 bases, and 19 bases stayed unmatched. Per germline, CDR1 MDHEN and CDR2 SYDVKM. CDR3 bases: TGTGCCAGCTTCCCTAGGCTTGGGACAGGGACGGTACACGAGCAGTACTTC. Translating it yields CASFPRLGTGTVHEQYF.

This chain connects TRBV7-2 to TRBJ1-1; the D is unclear. Trimming left V 5 bases short and J 10 bases short, with 20 bases between. CDR3 length: 14 amino acids. The V gene's germline CDR1 is SGHTA and CDR2 FQGNSA. CDR3 region: CASSHRTPLRGAFF. The CDR3 coding sequence is TGTGCCAGCAGCCACCGGACCCCCCTTAGAGGAGCTTTCTTT.

The V call is TRBV5-5, the J call TRBJ2-7; 9 positions match TRBD2. Germline V lookup: CDR1 SGHKS, CDR2 YYEKEE (reference sequence). J was trimmed by 4 bases and V by 3 bases; bases with no gene match: 8. CDR3 length: 15 residues. The CDR3 DNA sequence: TGTGCCAGCAGCTGGGCCAGCGGGAGGCTATACGAGCAGTACTTC. As protein: CASSWASGRLYEQYF. Full variable domain (remainder filled in from reference TRBV5-5 and TRBJ2-7): DAGVTQSPTHLIKTRGQQVTLRCSPISGHKSVSWYQQVLGQGPQFIFQYYEKEERGRGNFPDRFSARQFPNYSSELNVNALLLGDSALYLCASSWASGRLYEQYFGPGTRLTVT.

With respect to this clone: One end of the junction is discordant with germline, which a read error may explain. The chain carries TRBV9 and TRBJ2-7, with D hard to call. CDR1 is SGDLS, CDR2 YYNGEE, per germline. The CDR3 has 14 residues. The CDR3 loop reads CASSVADFSYEQYF. Written as DNA, the CDR3 is TGTGCCAGCAGCGTAGCCGACTTCTCCTATGAGCAGTACTTC.

The J gene is TRBJ2-7, the V gene TRBV7-2; D unclear. Germline values: CDR1 SGHTA, CDR2 FQGNSA. This CDR3 spans 14 amino acids. With 0 bases removed from V and 2 bases from J, the gap between germline ends came to 8 bases. The chain's CDR3 is CASSLAGRTYEQYF. The CDR3 nucleotides read TGTGCCAGCAGCTTAGCCGGCCGGACCTACGAGCAGTACTTC.

The V gene is TRBV19, the J gene TRBJ1-1; D unresolved. The V and J ends lost 1 base and 4 bases respectively, with 16 bases between them. This CDR3 comprises 16 residues. CDR1 and CDR2 (germline): LNHDA, SQIVND (reference sequence). CDR3 bases: TGTGCCAGTAGTATAGTCAGCAGACCCGTCGGCACTGAAGCTTTCTTT. It encodes CASSIVSRPVGTEAFF.

The chain links TRBV30 to TRBJ2-5; TRBD2 matches at 11 bases. The CDR3 extends over 15 amino acids. Unmatched junction bases numbered 7, after V lost 4 bases and J lost 3 bases. From germline, CDR1 is GTSNPN and CDR2 SVGIG (reference sequence). The CDR3 region is CAWTSGRSVKETQYF. DNA of the CDR3: TGTGCCTGGACTAGCGGGAGGTCCGTTAAAGAGACCCAGTACTTC.

Worth noting for this clone: Other DNA sequences from this sample encode an identical CDR3 as well. V and J are TRBV6-2 or TRBV6-3 and TRBJ1-1; D gene unclear. The CDR3 spans 12 residues. V lost 5 bases and J 5 bases, leaving 9 bases between the germline ends. CDR1 MNHEY and CDR2 SVGEGT come from the germline V gene. The CDR3 loop is CASSPLGTEAFF. The CDR3 DNA follows: TGTGCCAGCAGTCCCCTTGGAACTGAAGCTTTCTTT.

CDR3 DNA sequence: TGTGCCAGCAGCCAAGTGTGGCCACCGGAGGGGCCCCAGCATTTT. Translation: CASSQVWPPEGPQHF. V and J are TRBV3-1 (or the pseudogene TRBV3-2) and TRBJ1-5; D uncertain. Germline loops: CDR1 LGHDT, CDR2 YNNKEL (reference sequence). The CDR3 runs 15 residues. Trimming shortened V by 1 base and J by 9 bases, and 16 bases separated the two germline ends.

The gene calls are TRBV27 and TRBJ2-2; 7 nucleotides line up with TRBD1. The ends lost 3 bases at V and 0 bases at J; junction bases unmatched: 4. This CDR3 spans 16 amino acids. Germline V CDR1 and CDR2: MNHEY, SMNVEV (reference sequence). The CDR3 here is CASSFAGTANTGELFF. Here the CDR3 DNA reads TGTGCCAGCAGTTTCGCCGGGACAGCGAACACCGGGGAGCTGTTTTTT.

The rearrangement links TRBV6-5 to TRBJ1-1; TRBD1 might be the D (5 bases). Deletions cut 10 bases from V and 1 base from J, with 13 bases between. This CDR3 contains 13 residues. Germline V gene data show CDR1 as MNHEY and CDR2 as SVGAGI. This CDR3 reads CAIKEQANTEAFF. The CDR3 nucleotides read TGTGCCATAAAAGAACAGGCGAACACTGAAGCTTTCTTT.